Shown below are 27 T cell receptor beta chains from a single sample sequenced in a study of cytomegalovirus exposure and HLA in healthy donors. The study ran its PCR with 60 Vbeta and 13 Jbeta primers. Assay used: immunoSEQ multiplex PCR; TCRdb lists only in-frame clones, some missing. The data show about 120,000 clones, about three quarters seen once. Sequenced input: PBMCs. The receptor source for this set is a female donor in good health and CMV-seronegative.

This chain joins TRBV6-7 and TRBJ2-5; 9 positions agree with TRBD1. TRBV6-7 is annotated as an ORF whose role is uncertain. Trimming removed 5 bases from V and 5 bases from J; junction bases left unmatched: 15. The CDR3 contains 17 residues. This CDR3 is CASSPTDRGSYWETQYF. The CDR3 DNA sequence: TGTGCCAGCAGTCCGACAGACAGGGGGTCATATTGGGAGACCCAGTACTTC.

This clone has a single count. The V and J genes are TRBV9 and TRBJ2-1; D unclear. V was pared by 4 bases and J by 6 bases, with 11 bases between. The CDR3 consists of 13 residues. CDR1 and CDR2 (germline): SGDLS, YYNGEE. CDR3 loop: CASSPDLANEQFF. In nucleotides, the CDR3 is TGTGCCAGCAGCCCCGACTTAGCCAATGAGCAGTTCTTC.

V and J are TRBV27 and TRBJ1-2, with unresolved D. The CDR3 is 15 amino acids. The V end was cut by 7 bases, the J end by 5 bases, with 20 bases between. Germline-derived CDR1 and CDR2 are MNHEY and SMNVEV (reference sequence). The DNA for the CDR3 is TGTGCCAGCACATCAGTCGCAGGTTTTAGGTATGGCTACACCTTC. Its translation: CASTSVAGFRYGYTF.

In DNA form, the CDR3 reads TGTGCCAGTAGGGACAGGGAGAAGGCGGGAGGCTACACCTTC. This gives the protein CASRDREKAGGYTF. The rearrangement links TRBV19 to TRBJ1-2; the match to TRBD1 covers 8 bases. In germline, CDR1 is LNHDA, CDR2 SQIVND (reference sequence). V shed 6 bases, J shed 8 bases, and the junction held 11 bases outside the gene matches. The CDR3 covers 14 residues.

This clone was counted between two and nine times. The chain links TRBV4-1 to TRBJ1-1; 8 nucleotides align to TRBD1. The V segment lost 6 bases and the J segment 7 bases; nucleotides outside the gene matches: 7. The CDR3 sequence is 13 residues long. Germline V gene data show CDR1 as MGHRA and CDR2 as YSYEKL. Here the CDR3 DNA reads TGCGCCAGCAGGACTCAGGGGGCCGTTGAAGCTTTCTTT. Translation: CASRTQGAVEAFF.

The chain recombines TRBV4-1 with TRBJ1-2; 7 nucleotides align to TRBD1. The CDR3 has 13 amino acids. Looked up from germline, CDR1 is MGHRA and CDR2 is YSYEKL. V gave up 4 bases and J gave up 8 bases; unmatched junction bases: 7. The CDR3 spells CASSPGQDWGYTF. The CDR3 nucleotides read TGCGCCAGCAGCCCCGGACAGGATTGGGGCTACACCTTC.

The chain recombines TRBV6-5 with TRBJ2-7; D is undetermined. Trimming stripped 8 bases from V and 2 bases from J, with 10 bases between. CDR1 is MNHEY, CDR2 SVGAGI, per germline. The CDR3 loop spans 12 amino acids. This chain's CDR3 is CASYITPYEQYF. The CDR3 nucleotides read TGTGCCAGCTACATTACGCCCTACGAGCAGTACTTC.

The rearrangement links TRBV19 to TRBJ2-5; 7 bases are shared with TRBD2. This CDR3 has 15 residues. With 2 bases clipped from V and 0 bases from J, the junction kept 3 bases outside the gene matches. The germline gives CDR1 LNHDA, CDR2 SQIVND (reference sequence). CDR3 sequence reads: CASSIWRGNQETQYF. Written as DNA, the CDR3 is TGTGCCAGTAGTATATGGCGGGGGAACCAAGAGACCCAGTACTTC.

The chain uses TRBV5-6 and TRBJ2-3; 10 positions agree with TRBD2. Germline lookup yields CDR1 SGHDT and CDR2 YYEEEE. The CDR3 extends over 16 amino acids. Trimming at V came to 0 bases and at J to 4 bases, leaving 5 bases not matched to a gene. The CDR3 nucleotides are TGTGCCAGCAGCTTGGTGGTAGCGGGGGGCGCAGATACGCAGTATTTT. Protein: CASSLVVAGGADTQYF.

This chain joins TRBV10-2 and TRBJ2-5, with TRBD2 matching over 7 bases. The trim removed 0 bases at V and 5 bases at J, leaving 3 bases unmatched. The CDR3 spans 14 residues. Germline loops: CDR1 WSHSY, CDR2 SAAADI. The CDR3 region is CASSESRGSETQYF. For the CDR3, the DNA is TGCGCCAGCAGTGAGTCGCGGGGGTCGGAGACCCAGTACTTC.

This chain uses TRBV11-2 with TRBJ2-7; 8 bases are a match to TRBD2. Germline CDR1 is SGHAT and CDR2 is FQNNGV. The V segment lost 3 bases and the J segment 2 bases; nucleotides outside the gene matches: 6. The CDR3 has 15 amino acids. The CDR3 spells CASSFSLAGPYEQYF. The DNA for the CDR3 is TGTGCCAGCAGCTTCTCCTTAGCGGGACCCTACGAGCAGTACTTC.

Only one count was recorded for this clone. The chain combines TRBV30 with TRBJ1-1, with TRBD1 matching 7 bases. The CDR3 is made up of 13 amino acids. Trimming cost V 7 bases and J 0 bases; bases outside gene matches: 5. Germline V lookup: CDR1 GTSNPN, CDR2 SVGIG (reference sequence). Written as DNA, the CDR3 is TGTGCCTCGACAGGGTACATGAACACTGAAGCTTTCTTT. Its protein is CASTGYMNTEAFF.

The CDR3 loop is CASSQEFEETQYF. The CDR3 DNA reads as TGCGCCAGCAGCCAAGAGTTCGAAGAGACCCAGTACTTC. The chain recombines TRBV4-1 with TRBJ2-5; no reliable D call. Trimming took 0 bases from V and 3 from J, leaving 5 bases between them. The length of the CDR3 is 13 residues. In germline, CDR1 is MGHRA, CDR2 YSYEKL.

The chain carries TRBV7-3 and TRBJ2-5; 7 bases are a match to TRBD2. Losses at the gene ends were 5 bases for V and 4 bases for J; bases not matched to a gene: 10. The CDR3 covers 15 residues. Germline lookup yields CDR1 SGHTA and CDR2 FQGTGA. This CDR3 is CASSLSGGGRETQYF. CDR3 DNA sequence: TGTGCCAGCAGCCTATCAGGCGGGGGAAGAGAGACCCAGTACTTC. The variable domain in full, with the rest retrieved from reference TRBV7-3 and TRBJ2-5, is GAGVSQTPSNKVTEKGKYVELRCDPISGHTALYWYRQSLGQGPEFLIYFQGTGAADDSGLPNDRFFAVRPEGSVSTLKIQRTERGDSAVYLCASSLSGGGRETQYFGPGTRLLVL.

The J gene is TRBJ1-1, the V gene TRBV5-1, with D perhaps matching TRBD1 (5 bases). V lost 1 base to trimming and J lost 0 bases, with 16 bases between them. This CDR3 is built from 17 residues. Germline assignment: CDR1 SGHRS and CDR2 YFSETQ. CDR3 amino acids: CASSLSQVFRVNTEAFF. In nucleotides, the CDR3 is TGCGCCAGCAGCTTGTCACAGGTCTTCAGAGTGAACACTGAAGCTTTCTTT.

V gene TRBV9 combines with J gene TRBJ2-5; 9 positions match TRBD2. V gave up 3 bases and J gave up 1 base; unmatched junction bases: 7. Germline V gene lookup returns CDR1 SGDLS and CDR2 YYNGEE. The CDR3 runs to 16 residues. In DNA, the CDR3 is TGTGCCAGCAGCGAAAAGCGGGGGGTCATCCAAGAGACCCAGTACTTC. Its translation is CASSEKRGVIQETQYF.

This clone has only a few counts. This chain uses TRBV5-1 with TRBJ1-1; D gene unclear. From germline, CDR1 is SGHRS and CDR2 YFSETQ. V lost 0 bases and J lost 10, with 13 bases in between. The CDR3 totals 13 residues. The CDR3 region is CASSLVSGLGAFF. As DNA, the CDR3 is TGCGCCAGCAGCTTGGTTTCGGGGTTGGGAGCTTTCTTT.

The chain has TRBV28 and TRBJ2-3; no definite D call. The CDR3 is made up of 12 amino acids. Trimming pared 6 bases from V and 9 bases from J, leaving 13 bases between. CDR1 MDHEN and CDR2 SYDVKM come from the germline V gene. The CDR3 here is CASSYGVTTQYF. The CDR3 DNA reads TGTGCCAGCAGCTATGGAGTTACAACGCAGTATTTT.

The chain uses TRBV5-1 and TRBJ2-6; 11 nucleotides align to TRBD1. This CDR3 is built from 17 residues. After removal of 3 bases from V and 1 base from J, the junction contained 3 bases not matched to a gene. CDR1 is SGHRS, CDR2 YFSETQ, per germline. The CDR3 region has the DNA TGCGCCAGCAGCTGGACAGGGGGCGAATCTGGGGCCAACGTCCTGACTTTC. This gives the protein CASSWTGGESGANVLTF. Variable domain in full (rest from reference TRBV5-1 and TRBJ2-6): KAGVTQTPRYLIKTRGQQVTLSCSPISGHRSVSWYQQTPGQGLQFLFEYFSETQRNKGNFPGRFSGRQFSNSRSEMNVSTLELGDSALYLCASSWTGGESGANVLTFGAGSRLTVL.

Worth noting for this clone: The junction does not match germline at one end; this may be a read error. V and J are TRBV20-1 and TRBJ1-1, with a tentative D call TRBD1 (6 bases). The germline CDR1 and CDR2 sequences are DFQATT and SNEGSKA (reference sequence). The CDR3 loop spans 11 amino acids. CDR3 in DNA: TGCAGTACTAGATCTACAGGGGAAGCTTTCTTT. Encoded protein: CSTRSTGEAFF.

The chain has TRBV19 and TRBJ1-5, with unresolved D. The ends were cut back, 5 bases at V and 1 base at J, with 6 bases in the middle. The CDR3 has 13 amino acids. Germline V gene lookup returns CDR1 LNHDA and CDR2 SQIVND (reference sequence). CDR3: CASSAQSNQPQHF. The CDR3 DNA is TGTGCCAGTAGTGCTCAGAGCAATCAGCCCCAGCATTTT.

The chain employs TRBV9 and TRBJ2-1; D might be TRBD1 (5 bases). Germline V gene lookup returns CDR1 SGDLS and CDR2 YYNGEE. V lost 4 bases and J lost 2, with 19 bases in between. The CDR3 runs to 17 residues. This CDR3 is CASSPDSRLGTYNEQFF. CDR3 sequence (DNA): TGTGCCAGCAGCCCCGACAGCCGATTGGGGACCTACAATGAGCAGTTCTTC.

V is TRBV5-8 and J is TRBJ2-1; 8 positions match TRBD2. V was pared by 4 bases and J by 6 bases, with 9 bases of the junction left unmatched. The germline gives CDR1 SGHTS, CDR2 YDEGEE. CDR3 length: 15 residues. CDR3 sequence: CASSPGLVVSNEQFF. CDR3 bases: TGTGCCAGCAGCCCGGGACTAGTGGTATCCAATGAGCAGTTCTTC.

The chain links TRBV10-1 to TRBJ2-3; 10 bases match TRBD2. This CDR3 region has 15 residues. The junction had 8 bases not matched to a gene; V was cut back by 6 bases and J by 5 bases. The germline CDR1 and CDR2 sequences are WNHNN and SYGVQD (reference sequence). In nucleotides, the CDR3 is TGCGCCAGCAGCCCCTCCAAGCGGGGGGGAGATACGCAGTATTTT. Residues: CASSPSKRGGDTQYF.

CDR3 sequence: CASSVSGGYGYTF. In DNA, the CDR3 is TGTGCCAGCAGCGTCTCGGGGGGCTATGGCTACACCTTC. V usage is TRBV9 and J usage is TRBJ1-2, with a possible D match to TRBD1 (5 bases). Germline values: CDR1 SGDLS, CDR2 YYNGEE. CDR3 length: 13 amino acids. V shed 2 bases and J shed 4 bases, with 9 bases lying between them.

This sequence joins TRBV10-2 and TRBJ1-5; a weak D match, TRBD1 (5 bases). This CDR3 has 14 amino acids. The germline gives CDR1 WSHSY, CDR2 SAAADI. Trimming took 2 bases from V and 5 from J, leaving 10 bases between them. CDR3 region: CASSESDSYQPQHF. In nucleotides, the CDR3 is TGCGCCAGCAGTGAGAGCGACAGTTATCAGCCCCAGCATTTT.

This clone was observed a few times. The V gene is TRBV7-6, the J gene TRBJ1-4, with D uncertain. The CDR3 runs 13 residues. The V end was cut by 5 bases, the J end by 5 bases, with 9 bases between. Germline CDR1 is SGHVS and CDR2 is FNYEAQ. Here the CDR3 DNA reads TGTGCCAGCAGCGAGAAGATCAATGAAAAACTGTTTTTT. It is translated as CASSEKINEKLFF.